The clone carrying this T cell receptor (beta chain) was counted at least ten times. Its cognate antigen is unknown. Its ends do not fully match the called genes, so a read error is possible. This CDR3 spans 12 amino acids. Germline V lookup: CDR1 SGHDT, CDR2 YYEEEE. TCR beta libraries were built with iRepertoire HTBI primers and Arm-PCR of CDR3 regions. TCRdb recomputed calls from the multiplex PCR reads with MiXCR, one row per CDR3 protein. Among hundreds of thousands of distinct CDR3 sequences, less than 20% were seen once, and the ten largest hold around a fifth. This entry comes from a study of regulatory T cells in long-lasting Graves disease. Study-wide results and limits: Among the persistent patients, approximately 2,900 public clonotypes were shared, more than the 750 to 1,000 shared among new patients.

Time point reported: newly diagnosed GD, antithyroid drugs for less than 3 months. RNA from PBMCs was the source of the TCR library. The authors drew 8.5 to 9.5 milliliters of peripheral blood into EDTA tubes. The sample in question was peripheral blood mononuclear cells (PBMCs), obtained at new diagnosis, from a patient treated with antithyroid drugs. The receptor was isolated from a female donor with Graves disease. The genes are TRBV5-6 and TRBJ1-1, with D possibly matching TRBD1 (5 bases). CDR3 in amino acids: CVSSLRGSGAFF. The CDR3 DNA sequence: TGTGTCAGCAGCTTACGGGGGAGTGGAGCTTTCTTT.